This paragraph covers one T cell receptor beta chain sequence. Its antigen is unidentified. V was cut by 6 bases and J by 2 bases, with 10 bases left in between. There are 13 residues in the CDR3. Germline lookup yields CDR1 LGHDT and CDR2 YNNKEL (reference sequence). The entry originates in a study of T cell responses to AZD1222 COVID-19 vaccine. General study findings and limits: Researchers report vaccine-associated CD4 TCRs spanning spike, with dominance at 160-218 and 743-854. Of the AZD1222 recipients, only 5 or 6 were seropositive at baseline.

Only in-frame clones appear in the TCRdb table, and some are missing; sequencing was by immunoSEQ multiplex PCR. The data contain some 150,000 clones, 90% of them singletons. The rearrangement uses TRBV3-1 (or the pseudogene TRBV3-2) and TRBJ1-2; possible D gene TRBD1, 5 bases. The sample was peripheral blood, taken on day 0 of AZD1222 vaccination. The sequence came from an adult in good health. The CDR3 coding sequence is TGTGCCAGCAGTCCCCGGGACAACTATGGCTACACCTTC. Protein: CASSPRDNYGYTF.